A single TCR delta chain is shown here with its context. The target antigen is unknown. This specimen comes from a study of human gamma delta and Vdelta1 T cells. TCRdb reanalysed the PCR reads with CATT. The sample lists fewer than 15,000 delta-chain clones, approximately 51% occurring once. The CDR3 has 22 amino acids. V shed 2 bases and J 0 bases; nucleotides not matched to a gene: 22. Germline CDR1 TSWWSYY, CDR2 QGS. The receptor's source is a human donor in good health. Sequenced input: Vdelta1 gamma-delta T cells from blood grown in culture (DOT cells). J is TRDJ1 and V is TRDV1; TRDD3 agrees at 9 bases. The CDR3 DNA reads TGTGCTCTTGGGGAAAACGAAGTTCCTACGAGCTGGGGGATGGGGTACACCGATAAACTCATCTTT. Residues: CALGENEVPTSWGMGYTDKLIF.